Given below is one TCR beta chain in context. The sample originates from a study of PD-1 blockade in classical Hodgkin lymphoma. Generated by immunoSEQ multiplex PCR, the TCRdb table keeps only in-frame clones and is missing some. Among tens of thousands of clones listed, more than 70% were seen once. V was cut by 5 bases and J by 0 bases, with 5 bases left in between. There are 12 residues in the CDR3. The V gene's germline CDR1 is SEHNR and CDR2 FQNEAQ (reference sequence). Every patient relapsed after autologous stem cell transplantation, and brentuximab vedotin exposure varied. The sequencing here drew on peripheral blood mononuclear cells (PBMCs), taken at baseline. The receptor was derived from a human donor with classical Hodgkin lymphoma. The genes are TRBV7-9 and TRBJ2-7; D remains unclear. The CDR3 nucleotides read TGTGCCAGCAGCATCAGCTCCTACGAGCAGTACTTC. Its translation is CASSISSYEQYF.